This T cell receptor (beta chain) was documented in a study of control samples from healthy donors and cancer patients. The CDR3 is made up of 14 amino acids. Germline lookup yields CDR1 SGHRS and CDR2 YFSETQ. V dropped 4 bases and J dropped 4 bases, with 12 bases sitting between them. The assay was immunoSEQ multiplex PCR, and TCRdb's table has in-frame clones only and misses some. The data hold about 120,000 clones, with over 85% observed a single time. The origin of this receptor is a man aged 18 to 35 in good health. The gene calls are TRBV5-1 and TRBJ2-1; D gene uncertain. Sequenced input: blood. The chain's CDR3 is CASSPQQVYNEQFF. DNA of the CDR3: TGCGCCAGCAGCCCACAGCAGGTATACAATGAGCAGTTCTTC.